A selection of T cell receptor beta chains follows, all from one sample in a study of blood T cell repertoires in COVID-19. TCRdb keeps only in-frame clones here, not all; method: immunoSEQ multiplex PCR. The data contain 95,000 to 110,000 clones, roughly 82% of them singletons. The specimen was peripheral blood. These receptors all come from a human donor in a cohort sampled during active COVID-19. Each CDR3 is given with its conserved first and last residue. Each record gives: J gene, D gene, V gene, CDR3 protein, CDR3 DNA. D genes are given only for firm matches.

J gene: TRBJ2-7
D gene: NA
V gene: TRBV21-1
CDR3 protein: CAAGGRRIPTTDEQYF
CDR3 DNA: TGTGCCGCAGGGGGGAGACGGATCCCCACGACGGACGAGCAGTACTTC

J gene: TRBJ1-3
D gene: NA
V gene: TRBV2
CDR3 protein: CASSRGNTIYF
CDR3 DNA: TGTGCCAGCAGCAGGGGAAACACCATATATTTT

J gene: TRBJ1-6
D gene: NA
V gene: TRBV18
CDR3 protein: CASSPGGDGNSPLHF
CDR3 DNA: TGTGCCAGCTCACCAGGAGGGGATGGTAATTCACCCCTCCACTTT

J gene: TRBJ1-5
D gene: NA
V gene: TRBV11-2
CDR3 protein: CASSPDGDSNQPQHF
CDR3 DNA: TGTGCCAGCAGCCCAGACGGAGATAGCAATCAGCCCCAGCATTTT

J gene: TRBJ1-4
D gene: NA
V gene: TRBV5-1
CDR3 protein: CASRVETNEKLFF
CDR3 DNA: TGCGCCAGCCGAGTCGAGACTAATGAAAAACTGTTTTTT

J gene: TRBJ1-2
D gene: NA
V gene: TRBV9
CDR3 protein: CASSVAQGNYGYTF
CDR3 DNA: TGTGCCAGCAGCGTAGCGCAGGGGAACTATGGCTACACCTTC

J gene: TRBJ1-2
D gene: NA
V gene: TRBV6-1
CDR3 protein: CASSDGLGRGSGYTF
CDR3 DNA: TGTGCCAGCAGTGATGGCCTGGGTAGAGGCTCTGGCTACACCTTC

J gene: TRBJ2-5
D gene: TRBD1
V gene: TRBV15
CDR3 protein: CATSRGTGGQETQYF
CDR3 DNA: TGTGCCACCAGCAGAGGGACAGGGGGCCAAGAGACCCAGTACTTC

J gene: TRBJ1-1
D gene: NA
V gene: TRBV7-9
CDR3 protein: CASSLGGSGGWEAFF
CDR3 DNA: TGTGCCAGCAGCTTAGGGGGTAGCGGGGGCTGGGAAGCTTTCTTT

J gene: TRBJ1-2
D gene: TRBD1
V gene: TRBV7-2
CDR3 protein: CASSSRGQGNYGYTF
CDR3 DNA: TGTGCCAGCAGCTCGAGGGGACAGGGCAACTATGGCTACACCTTC

J gene: TRBJ2-7
D gene: NA
V gene: TRBV28
CDR3 protein: CASTLGAVYEQYF
CDR3 DNA: TGTGCCAGCACCCTAGGGGCCGTCTACGAGCAGTACTTC

J gene: TRBJ1-5
D gene: NA
V gene: TRBV9
CDR3 protein: CASSPVSMDTSNQPQHF
CDR3 DNA: TGTGCCAGCAGCCCGGTTTCTATGGACACCTCGAATCAGCCCCAGCATTTT

J gene: TRBJ1-3
D gene: NA
V gene: TRBV3-1/TRBV3-2
CDR3 protein: CASSQAFTGRSGNTIYF
CDR3 DNA: TGTGCCAGCAGCCAAGCCTTCACAGGGCGCTCTGGAAACACCATATATTTT

J gene: TRBJ2-1
D gene: NA
V gene: TRBV7-3
CDR3 protein: CASSPGSYNEQFF
CDR3 DNA: TGTGCCTCTTCGCCAGGCTCCTACAATGAGCAGTTCTTC

J gene: TRBJ2-3
D gene: NA
V gene: TRBV7-9
CDR3 protein: CASSLAEGGDTQYF
CDR3 DNA: TGTGCCAGCAGCTTAGCTGAGGGCGGGGATACGCAGTATTTT

J gene: TRBJ1-6
D gene: NA
V gene: TRBV6-5
CDR3 protein: CASGRPPGHNSPLHF
CDR3 DNA: TGTGCCAGCGGGAGGCCTCCGGGGCATAATTCACCCCTCCACTTT

J gene: TRBJ1-6
D gene: TRBD1
V gene: TRBV5-6
CDR3 protein: CASRKGQGRSPLHF
CDR3 DNA: TGTGCCAGCAGGAAGGGACAGGGGCGTTCACCCCTCCACTTT

J gene: TRBJ1-2
D gene: TRBD1
V gene: TRBV2
CDR3 protein: CASSESRGLGANYGYTF
CDR3 DNA: TGTGCCAGCAGTGAATCAAGGGGGCTTGGAGCTAACTATGGCTACACCTTC

J gene: TRBJ2-5
D gene: NA
V gene: TRBV5-4
CDR3 protein: CASSLVEIRETQYF
CDR3 DNA: TGTGCCAGCAGCTTGGTCGAGATCCGGGAGACCCAGTACTTC

J gene: TRBJ1-4
D gene: TRBD1
V gene: TRBV6-4
CDR3 protein: CASSYGQGERANEKLFF
CDR3 DNA: TGTGCCAGCAGTTACGGACAGGGGGAGAGGGCTAATGAAAAACTGTTTTTT